This T cell receptor (beta chain) was observed in a study of cytomegalovirus exposure and HLA in healthy donors. Overall study findings and caveats: The study carried out a later analysis of TCR beta sequences. It associated 15,000 to 20,000 of them with specific HLA alleles at a false discovery rate of 0.05. It was only CMV serostatus that was available as immune exposure information.

Amplification used 60 Vbeta primers and 13 Jbeta primers. Profiling relied on immunoSEQ multiplex PCR, and the TCRdb table lists in-frame clones only, not all of them. This sample carries approximately 140,000 clones, with approximately 1.5% going to the ten biggest clones. V gave up 6 bases and J gave up 7 bases, with 18 bases separating them. The CDR3 consists of 15 residues. The germline V gene has CDR1 SNHLY and CDR2 FYNNEI. To note about this clone: Antigen: not known.

Sample: PBMCs. The sequence derives from a woman aged 45-60 years in good health and CMV-seronegative. This chain uses TRBV2 with TRBJ1-4; unclear D gene. The CDR3 sequence is CASSPELSEGEKLFF. Here the CDR3 DNA reads TGTGCCAGCAGCCCGGAGTTGTCCGAGGGTGAAAAACTGTTTTTT.